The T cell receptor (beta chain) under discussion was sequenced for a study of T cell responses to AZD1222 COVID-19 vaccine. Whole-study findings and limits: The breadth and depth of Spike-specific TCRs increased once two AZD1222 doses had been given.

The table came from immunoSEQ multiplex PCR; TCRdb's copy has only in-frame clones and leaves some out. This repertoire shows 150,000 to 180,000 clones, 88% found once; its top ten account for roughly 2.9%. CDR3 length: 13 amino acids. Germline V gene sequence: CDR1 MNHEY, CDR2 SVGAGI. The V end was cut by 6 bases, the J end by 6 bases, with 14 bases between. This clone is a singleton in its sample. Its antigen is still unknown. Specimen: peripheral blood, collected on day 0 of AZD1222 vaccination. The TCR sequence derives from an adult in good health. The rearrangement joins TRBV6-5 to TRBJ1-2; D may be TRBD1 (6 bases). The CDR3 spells CASSRGQFHGYTF. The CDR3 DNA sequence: TGTGCCAGCAGCCGAGGACAGTTCCATGGCTACACCTTC.